The TCR beta chain described here comes from a study of shared clonotypes between healthy human individuals. Regarding this clone: Its antigen is still unknown.

Study-wide results and limits: Clonotypes which were not shared had lower generation probabilities than clonotypes that all four donors shared. Larger estimated richness was generally seen in naive subsets than in memory subsets.

Using immunoSEQ multiplex PCR, the repertoire was profiled, and TCRdb retains in-frame clones only, with some absent. The data contain some 2,500,000 clones, 80% to 95% of them singletons. J gave up 5 bases and V 6 bases, and 6 bases lay outside the gene matches. The CDR3 has 14 residues. Germline V gene lookup returns CDR1 MNHEY and CDR2 SVGAGI. The source material was naive CD4+ T cells from PBMCs. The sample's subset: CD45RA+ positively selected. The receptor comes from a man between 18 and 29 years old in good health. Some clones in this sample may be carry-over from other donors' samples. The gene calls are TRBV6-5 and TRBJ2-5, with 10 nucleotides matching TRBD2. The CDR3 loop is CASRASGGGETQYF. The CDR3, as DNA: TGTGCCAGCAGGGCTAGCGGGGGAGGGGAGACCCAGTACTTC.